Shown below are 7 T cell receptor beta chains from a single sample sequenced in a study of blood T cells in healthy people across ages. A second PCR, run for about 6 to 11 cycles, used a sample-barcoded 5' primer plus a J-beta primer mix. TCRdb independently ran MiXCR on the 5' RACE reads; one entry per CDR3 protein. The sample records over 600,000 distinct CDR3 sequences, 40% to 50% being singletons. Specimen: blood. The receptors originated from a man older than 75 in good health.

As regards this clonotype: Germline is not matched at one junction end, which may reflect a read error. This sequence joins TRBV29-1 and TRBJ1-2; 12 nucleotides align to TRBD1. Germline V gives CDR1 SQVTM, CDR2 ANQGSEA. The CDR3 length is 17 residues. Written as DNA, the CDR3 is TGCAGCGTTATGAAGGTTATGGGACAGGGGGCAGGCTATGGCTGCACCTTC. Encoded protein: CSVMKVMGQGAGYGCTF.

This clonotype occurred a few times. The J gene is TRBJ1-6, the V gene TRBV7-9, with TRBD1 matching 8 bases. Germline lookup yields CDR1 SEHNR and CDR2 FQNEAQ (reference sequence). Losses at the gene ends were 6 bases for V and 5 bases for J; bases not matched to a gene: 3. The CDR3 spans 14 residues. The CDR3 loop reads CASRPTGDNSPLHF. The CDR3, as DNA: TGTGCCAGCAGACCGACAGGGGATAATTCACCCCTCCACTTT.

CDR3 DNA: TGTGCCAGCAGCATGGGACAGGGACAAGCAAATGAGCAGTTCTTC. It encodes CASSMGQGQANEQFF. The chain has TRBV11-3 and TRBJ2-1; 9 bases align to TRBD1. This CDR3 spans 15 amino acids. Germline V CDR1 and CDR2: SGHNT, YENEEA. Trimming removed 5 bases from V and 7 bases from J; junction bases left unmatched: 9.

This clonotype was picked up a small number of times. The chain couples TRBV7-9 to TRBJ2-7; 11 bases match TRBD2. This CDR3 comprises 14 residues. V gave up 2 bases and J gave up 5 bases; unmatched junction bases: 2. Germline CDR1 is SEHNR and CDR2 is FQNEAQ (reference sequence). CDR3 in DNA: TGTGCCAGCAGCTTAACTAGCGGGGGAAACGAGCAGTACTTC. Amino acid sequence: CASSLTSGGNEQYF.

This clonotype occurred a few times. V gene TRBV5-1 combines with J gene TRBJ2-1; 7 positions agree with TRBD2. Germline-derived CDR1 and CDR2 are SGHRS and YFSETQ. With 4 bases clipped from V and 0 bases from J, the junction kept 4 bases outside the gene matches. There are 15 residues in the CDR3. This chain's CDR3 is CASSAGGFSYNEQFF. The CDR3 nucleotides are TGCGCCAGCAGCGCCGGGGGGTTCTCCTACAATGAGCAGTTCTTC. Combining the CDR3 with reference TRBV5-1 and TRBJ2-1 gives the whole variable domain KAGVTQTPRYLIKTRGQQVTLSCSPISGHRSVSWYQQTPGQGLQFLFEYFSETQRNKGNFPGRFSGRQFSNSRSEMNVSTLELGDSALYLCASSAGGFSYNEQFFGPGTRLTVL.

This clonotype showed up just a few times. The chain recombines TRBV24-1 with TRBJ2-1; D not certain. This CDR3 has 11 residues. The V end was cut by 6 bases, the J end by 5 bases, with 4 bases between. Germline CDR1 and CDR2: KGHDR and SFDVKD. Here the CDR3 DNA reads TGTGCCACCAGTATAAACAATGAGCAGTTCTTC. It translates to CATSINNEQFF.

This clonotype was recorded a few times. V and J are TRBV29-1 and TRBJ2-7; 12 nucleotides align to TRBD1. Per germline, CDR1 SQVTM and CDR2 ANQGSEA. The junction had 3 bases not matched to a gene; V was cut back by 3 bases and J by 6 bases. The length of the CDR3 is 13 residues. CDR3 amino acids: CSVEGQGAREQYF. The CDR3 coding sequence is TGCAGCGTTGAGGGACAGGGGGCCCGCGAGCAGTACTTC.